The rows below give T cell receptor beta chains drawn from one sample of a study of post-analysis software for immune sequencing data. TCRdb passed the PCR reads through MiXCR, listing each CDR3 protein once. The data contain a few hundred thousand distinct CDR3 sequences, 36% of them singletons. The specimen sequenced was blood. All receptors derive from a girl under 18 with multiple sclerosis. CDR3s include the opening cysteine and the closing phenylalanine or tryptophan. The order of the fields is CDR3 length, V gene, clone size, D gene, J gene, CDR3 DNA, CDR3 protein. The D gene is left open where the match is weak. The size entry is marked missing in some rows and otherwise reads once, few, many or a size class.

length: 14
V: TRBV10-3
size: many
D: TRBD1
J: TRBJ2-3
DNA: TGTGCCATCTTGGGACAGGGGGCAGCAGATACGCAGTATTTT
CDR3: CAILGQGAADTQYF

length: 13
V: TRBV29-1
size: .
D: .
J: TRBJ2-1
DNA: TGCAGCGTTAAAGTGGGGACATACAATGAGCAGTTCTTC
CDR3: CSVKVGTYNEQFF

length: 14
V: TRBV25-1
size: .
D: .
J: TRBJ2-4
DNA: TGTGCCAGCAGTGACAGGGGAATACCGAACATTCAGTACTTC
CDR3: CASSDRGIPNIQYF

length: 17
V: TRBV7-2
size: many
D: .
J: TRBJ1-6
DNA: TGTGCCAGCAGCCGGACGAGGGGGAGCTCCTATAATTCACCCCTCCACTTT
CDR3: CASSRTRGSSYNSPLHF

length: 14
V: TRBV29-1
size: .
D: .
J: TRBJ2-1
DNA: TGCAGCGTTGAAAGGGGAGGGGGTTACAATGAGCAGTTCTTC
CDR3: CSVERGGGYNEQFF

length: 15
V: TRBV12-3/TRBV12-4
size: .
D: .
J: TRBJ2-7
DNA: TGTGCCAGCAGTGCCACGACGGGAAGCTCCTACGAGCAGTACTTC
CDR3: CASSATTGSSYEQYF

length: 15
V: TRBV9
size: .
D: .
J: TRBJ1-2
DNA: TGTGCCAGCAGCGTAGACCCCGGCGGAACCTATGGCTACACCTTC
CDR3: CASSVDPGGTYGYTF

length: 13
V: TRBV10-3
size: many
D: .
J: TRBJ2-1
DNA: TGTGCCATCAGTGCGGCGGGACCCGGGGAGCAGTTCTTC
CDR3: CAISAAGPGEQFF

length: 14
V: TRBV7-2
size: many
D: TRBD2
J: TRBJ2-1
DNA: TGTGCCAGCAACCGACTAGCGGGAGAGAACGAGCAGTTCTTC
CDR3: CASNRLAGENEQFF

length: 15
V: TRBV5-6
size: once
D: .
J: TRBJ2-1
DNA: TGTGCCAGCAGCTCTCCCAGGGGATCCTACAATGAGCAGTTCTTC
CDR3: CASSSPRGSYNEQFF

length: 14
V: TRBV29-1
size: many
D: .
J: TRBJ2-3
DNA: TGCAGCGTCGTTTGGGGGTTGAGCACAGATACGCAGTATTTT
CDR3: CSVVWGLSTDTQYF

length: 15
V: TRBV28
size: many
D: TRBD1
J: TRBJ2-7
DNA: TGTGCCAGCAGTTTGCCCGGACAGGATACCTACGAGCAGTACTTC
CDR3: CASSLPGQDTYEQYF

length: 14
V: TRBV20-1
size: .
D: TRBD2
J: TRBJ2-1
DNA: TGCAGTGCTAGTGCACTAGCGGGATACAATGAGCAGTTCTTC
CDR3: CSASALAGYNEQFF

length: 14
V: TRBV27
size: many
D: .
J: TRBJ1-5
DNA: TGTGCCAGCAGTTTGTGGGGGAGCAATCAGCCCCAGCATTTT
CDR3: CASSLWGSNQPQHF